This T cell receptor (beta chain) was recovered during a study of spatial heterogeneity in lung cancer. Ten or more counts support this clonotype. Time point specified: sample taken at primary tumor resection. The authors sequenced whole RNA from tumor, nontumor lung or frozen PBMC without sorting. The germline gives CDR1 DFQATT, CDR2 SNEGSKA (reference sequence). The CDR3 contains 12 residues. Trimming removed 6 bases at V and 3 bases at J, with 12 bases between. Via MiXCR, TCRdb re-called the 5' RACE reads, giving one row per CDR3 protein. The sample has under 9,000 distinct CDR3 sequences, 7.8% seen once.

This sequence originates from a female donor with early-stage non-small cell lung cancer. The sequencing used PBMCs, collected at surgery. The V call is TRBV20-1, the J call TRBJ2-7; TRBD2 might be the D (5 bases). CDR3 coding DNA: TGCAGTGCCGAGGGCAGACTCTACGAGCAGTACTTC. Amino acids: CSAEGRLYEQYF.